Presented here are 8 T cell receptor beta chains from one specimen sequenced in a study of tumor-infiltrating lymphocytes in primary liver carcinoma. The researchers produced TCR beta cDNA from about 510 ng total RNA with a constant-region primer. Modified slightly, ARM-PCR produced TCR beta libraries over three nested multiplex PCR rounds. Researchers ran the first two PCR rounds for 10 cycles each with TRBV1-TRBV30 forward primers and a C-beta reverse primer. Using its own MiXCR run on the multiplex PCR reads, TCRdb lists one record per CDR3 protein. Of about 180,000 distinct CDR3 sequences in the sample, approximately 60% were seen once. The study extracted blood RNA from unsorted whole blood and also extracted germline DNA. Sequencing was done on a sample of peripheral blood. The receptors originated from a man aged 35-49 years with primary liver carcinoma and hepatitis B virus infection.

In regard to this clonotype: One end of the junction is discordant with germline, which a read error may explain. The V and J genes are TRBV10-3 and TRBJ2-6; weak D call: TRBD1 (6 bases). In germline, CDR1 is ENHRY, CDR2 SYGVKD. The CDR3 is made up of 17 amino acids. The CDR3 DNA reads TGTGCCATCAGTGGGTTTGACAGGAGCCCTGGCGCCAACGTCCTGACTTTC. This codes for CAISGFDRSPGANVLTF.

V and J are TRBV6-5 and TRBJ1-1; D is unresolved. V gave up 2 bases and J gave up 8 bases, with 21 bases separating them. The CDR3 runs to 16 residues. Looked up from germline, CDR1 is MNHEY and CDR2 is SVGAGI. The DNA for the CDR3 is TGTGCCAGCAGTTACGCTGGATCCCGGGATGAGGCCGAAGCTTTCTTT. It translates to CASSYAGSRDEAEAFF.

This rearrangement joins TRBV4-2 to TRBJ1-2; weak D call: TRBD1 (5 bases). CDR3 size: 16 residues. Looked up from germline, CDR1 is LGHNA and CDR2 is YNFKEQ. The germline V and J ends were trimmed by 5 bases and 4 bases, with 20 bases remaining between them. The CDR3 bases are TGTGCCAGCAGCTTACCCTCTTCGCGGGGGACCTATGGCTACACCTTC. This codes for CASSLPSSRGTYGYTF.

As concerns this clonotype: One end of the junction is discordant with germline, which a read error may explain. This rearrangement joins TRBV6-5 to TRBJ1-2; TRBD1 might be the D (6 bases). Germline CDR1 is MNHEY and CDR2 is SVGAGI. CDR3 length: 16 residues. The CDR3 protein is CASSYLRTRGGYGYTF. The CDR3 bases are TGTGCCAGCAGTTACCTTCGGACAAGGGGGGGATATGGCTACACTTTC.

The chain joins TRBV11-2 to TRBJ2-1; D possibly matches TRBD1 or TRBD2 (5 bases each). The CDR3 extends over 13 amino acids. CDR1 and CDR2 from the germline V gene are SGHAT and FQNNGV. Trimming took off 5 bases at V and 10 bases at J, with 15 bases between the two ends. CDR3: CASSVSRDEEQFF. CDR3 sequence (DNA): TGTGCCAGCAGCGTGAGCCGGGACGAAGAGCAGTTCTTC.

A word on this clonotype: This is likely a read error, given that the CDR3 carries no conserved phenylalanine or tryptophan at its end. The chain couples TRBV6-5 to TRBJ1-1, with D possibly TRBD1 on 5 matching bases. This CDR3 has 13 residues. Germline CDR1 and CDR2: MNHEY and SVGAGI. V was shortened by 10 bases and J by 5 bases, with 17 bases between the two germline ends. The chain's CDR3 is CANRRPGGTEAFY. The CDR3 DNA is TGTGCCAACAGGCGACCGGGGGGGACTGAAGCTTTCTAT.

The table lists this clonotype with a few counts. In DNA form, the CDR3 reads TGTGCCAGCAGCCGGGACAGATATAATTCACCCCTCCACTTT. It specifies CASSRDRYNSPLHF. The V call is TRBV5-8, the J call TRBJ1-6; 7 nucleotides agree with TRBD1. Germline V gives CDR1 SGHTS, CDR2 YDEGEE. Trimming removed 4 bases from V and 4 bases from J; junction bases left unmatched: 2. The CDR3 runs to 14 residues. Full variable domain (rest looked up from reference TRBV5-8 and TRBJ1-6): EAGVTQSPTHLIKTRGQQATLRCSPISGHTSVYWYQQALGLGLQFLLWYDEGEERNRGNFPPRFSGRQFPNYSSELNVNALELEDSALYLCASSRDRYNSPLHFGNGTRLTVT.

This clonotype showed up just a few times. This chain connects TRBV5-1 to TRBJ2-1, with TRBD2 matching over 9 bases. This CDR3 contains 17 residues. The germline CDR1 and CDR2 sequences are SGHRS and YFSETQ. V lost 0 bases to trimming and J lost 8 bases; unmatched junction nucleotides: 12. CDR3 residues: CASSLAIRRASGDEQFF. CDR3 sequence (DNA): TGCGCCAGCAGCTTGGCCATAAGAAGGGCTAGCGGGGATGAGCAGTTCTTC.